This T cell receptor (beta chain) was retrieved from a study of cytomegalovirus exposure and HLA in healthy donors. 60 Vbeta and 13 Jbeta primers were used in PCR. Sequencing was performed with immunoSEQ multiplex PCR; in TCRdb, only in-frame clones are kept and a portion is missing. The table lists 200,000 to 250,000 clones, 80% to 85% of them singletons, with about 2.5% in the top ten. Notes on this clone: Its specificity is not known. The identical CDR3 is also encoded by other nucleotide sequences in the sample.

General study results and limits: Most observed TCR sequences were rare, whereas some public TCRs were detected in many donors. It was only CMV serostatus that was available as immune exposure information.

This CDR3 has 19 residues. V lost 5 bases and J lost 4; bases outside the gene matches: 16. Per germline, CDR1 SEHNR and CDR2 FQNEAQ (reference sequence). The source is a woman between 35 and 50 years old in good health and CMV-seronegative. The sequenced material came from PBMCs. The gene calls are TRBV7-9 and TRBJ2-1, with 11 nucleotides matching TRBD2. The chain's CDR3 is CASSPQSLSTSGTYNEQFF. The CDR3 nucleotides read TGTGCCAGCAGCCCTCAATCTTTATCGACTAGCGGGACGTACAATGAGCAGTTCTTC.